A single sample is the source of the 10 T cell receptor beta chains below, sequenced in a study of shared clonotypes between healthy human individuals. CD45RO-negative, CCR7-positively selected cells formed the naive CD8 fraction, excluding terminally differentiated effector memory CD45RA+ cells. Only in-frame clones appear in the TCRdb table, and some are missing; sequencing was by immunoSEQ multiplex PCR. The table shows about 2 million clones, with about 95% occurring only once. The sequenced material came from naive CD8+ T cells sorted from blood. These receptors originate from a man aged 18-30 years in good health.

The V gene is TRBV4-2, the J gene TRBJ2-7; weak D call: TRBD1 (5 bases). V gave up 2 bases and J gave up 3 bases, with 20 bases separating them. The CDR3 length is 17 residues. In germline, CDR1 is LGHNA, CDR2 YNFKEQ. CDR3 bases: TGTGCCAGCAGCCAAACACCCCAGGGCTCCTCCGGCTACGAGCAGTACTTC. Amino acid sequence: CASSQTPQGSSGYEQYF.

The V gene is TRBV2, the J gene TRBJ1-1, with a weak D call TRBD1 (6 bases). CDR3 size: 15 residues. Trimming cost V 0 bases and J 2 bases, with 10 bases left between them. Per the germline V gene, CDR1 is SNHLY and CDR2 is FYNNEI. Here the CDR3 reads CASSEAGGPNTEAFF. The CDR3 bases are TGTGCCAGCAGTGAAGCTGGGGGGCCCAACACTGAAGCTTTCTTT.

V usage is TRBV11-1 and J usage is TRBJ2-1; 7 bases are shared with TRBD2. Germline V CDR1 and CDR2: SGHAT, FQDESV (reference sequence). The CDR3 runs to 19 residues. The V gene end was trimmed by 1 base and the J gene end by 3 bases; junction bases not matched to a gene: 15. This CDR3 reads CASSLDPAEAGRIYNEQFF. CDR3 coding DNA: TGTGCCAGCAGCTTAGACCCCGCGGAAGCGGGGAGAATCTACAATGAGCAGTTCTTC.

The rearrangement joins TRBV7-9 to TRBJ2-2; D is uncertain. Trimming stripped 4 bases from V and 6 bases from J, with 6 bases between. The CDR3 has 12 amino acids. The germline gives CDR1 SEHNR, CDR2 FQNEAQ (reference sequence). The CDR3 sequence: CASSYVSGELFF. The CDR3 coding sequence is TGTGCCAGCAGCTACGTCTCCGGGGAGCTGTTTTTT. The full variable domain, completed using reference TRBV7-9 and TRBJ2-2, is DTGVSQNPRHKITKRGQNVTFRCDPISEHNRLYWYRQTLGQGPEFLTYFQNEAQLEKSRLLSDRFSAERPKGSFSTLEIQRTEQGDSAMYLCASSYVSGELFFGEGSRLTVL.

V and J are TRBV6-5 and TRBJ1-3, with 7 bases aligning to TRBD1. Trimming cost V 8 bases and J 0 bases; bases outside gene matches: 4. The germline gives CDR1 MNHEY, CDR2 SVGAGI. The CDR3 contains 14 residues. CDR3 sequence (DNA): TGTGCCAGCCGGGACAGTAACTCTGGAAACACCATATATTTT. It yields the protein CASRDSNSGNTIYF.

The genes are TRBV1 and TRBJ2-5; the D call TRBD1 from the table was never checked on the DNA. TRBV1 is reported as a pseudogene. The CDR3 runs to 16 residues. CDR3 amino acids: CTSSQGWKGQEETQYF. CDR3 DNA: TGCACCAGCAGCCAAGGTTGGAAGGGGCAGGAAGAGACCCAGTACTTC.

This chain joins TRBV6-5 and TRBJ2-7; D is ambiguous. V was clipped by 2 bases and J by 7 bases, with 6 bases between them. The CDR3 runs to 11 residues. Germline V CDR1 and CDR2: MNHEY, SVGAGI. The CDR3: CASSYGMEQYF. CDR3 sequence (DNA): TGTGCCAGCAGTTACGGGATGGAGCAGTACTTC.

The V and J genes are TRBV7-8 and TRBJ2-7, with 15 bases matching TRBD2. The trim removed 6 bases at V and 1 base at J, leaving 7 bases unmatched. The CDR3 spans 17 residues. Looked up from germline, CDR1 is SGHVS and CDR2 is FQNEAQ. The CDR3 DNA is TGTGCCAGCAGTCTCGGACTAGCGGGAGGGGAGTCCTACGAGCAGTACTTC. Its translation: CASSLGLAGGESYEQYF.

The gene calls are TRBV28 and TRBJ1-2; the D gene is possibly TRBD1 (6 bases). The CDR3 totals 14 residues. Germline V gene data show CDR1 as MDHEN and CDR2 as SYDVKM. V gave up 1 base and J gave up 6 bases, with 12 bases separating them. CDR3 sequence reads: CASSLFQGTDGYTF. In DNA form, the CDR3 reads TGTGCCAGCAGTTTATTCCAGGGGACGGATGGCTACACCTTC.

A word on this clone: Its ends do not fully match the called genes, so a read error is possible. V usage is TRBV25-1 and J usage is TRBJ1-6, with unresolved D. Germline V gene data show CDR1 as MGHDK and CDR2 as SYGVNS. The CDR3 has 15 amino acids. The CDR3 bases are TGTGCCAGCAGTCCGCAAACAGCCTACAATTCACCCCTCCACTTT. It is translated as CASSPQTAYNSPLHF.